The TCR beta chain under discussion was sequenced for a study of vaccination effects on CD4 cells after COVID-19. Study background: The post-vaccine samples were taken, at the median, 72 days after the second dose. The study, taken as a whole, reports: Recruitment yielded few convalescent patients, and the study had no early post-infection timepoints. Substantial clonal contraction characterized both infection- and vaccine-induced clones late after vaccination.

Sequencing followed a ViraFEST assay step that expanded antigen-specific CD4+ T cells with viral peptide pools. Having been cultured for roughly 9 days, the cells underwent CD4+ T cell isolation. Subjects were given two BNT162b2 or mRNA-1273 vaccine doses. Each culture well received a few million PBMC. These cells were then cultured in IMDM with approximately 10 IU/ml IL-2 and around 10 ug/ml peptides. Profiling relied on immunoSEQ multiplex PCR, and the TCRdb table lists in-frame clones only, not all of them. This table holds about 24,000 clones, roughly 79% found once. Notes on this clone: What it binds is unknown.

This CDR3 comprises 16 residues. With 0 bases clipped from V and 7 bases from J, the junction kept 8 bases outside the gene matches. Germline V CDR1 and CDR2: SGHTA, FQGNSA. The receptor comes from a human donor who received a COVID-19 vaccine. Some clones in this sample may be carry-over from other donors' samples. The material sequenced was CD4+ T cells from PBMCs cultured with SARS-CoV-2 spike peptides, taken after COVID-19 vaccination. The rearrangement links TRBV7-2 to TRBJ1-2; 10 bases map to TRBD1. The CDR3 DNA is TGTGCCAGCAGCTTAGCGTACGGACAGGGGGGTTCTGGCTACACCTTC. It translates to CASSLAYGQGGSGYTF.